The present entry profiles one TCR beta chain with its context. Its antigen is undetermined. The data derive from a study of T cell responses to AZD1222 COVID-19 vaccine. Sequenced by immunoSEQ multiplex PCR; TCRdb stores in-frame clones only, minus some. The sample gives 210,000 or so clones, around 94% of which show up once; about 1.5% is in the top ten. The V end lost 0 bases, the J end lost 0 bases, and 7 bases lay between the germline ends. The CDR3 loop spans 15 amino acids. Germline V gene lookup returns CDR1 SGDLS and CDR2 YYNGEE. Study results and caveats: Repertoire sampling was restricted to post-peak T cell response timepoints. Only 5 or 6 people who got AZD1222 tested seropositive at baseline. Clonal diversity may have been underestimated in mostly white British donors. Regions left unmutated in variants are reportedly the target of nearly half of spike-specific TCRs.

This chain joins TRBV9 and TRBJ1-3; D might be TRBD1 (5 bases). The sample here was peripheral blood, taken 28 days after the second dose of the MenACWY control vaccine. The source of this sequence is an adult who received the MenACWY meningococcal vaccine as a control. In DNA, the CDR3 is TGTGCCAGCAGCGTAGCTACAGGCTCTGGAAACACCATATATTTT. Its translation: CASSVATGSGNTIYF.